The rows below give T cell receptor beta chains drawn from one sample of a study of T cell repertoires in ileal Crohn's disease. Libraries were prepared by immunoSEQ multiplex PCR; TCRdb keeps only in-frame clonotypes and omits some of them. The sample records some 3,400 clones, under 95% being singletons. Specimen: ileal tissue. The receptors here all came from an adult with Crohn's disease. Each CDR3 is given with its conserved first and last residue. Fields, in order: clone size, V gene, J gene, CDR3 protein. A row's size may be missing; if present it is once, few, many or a size class.

abundance: .
v_gene: TRBV11-2
j_gene: TRBJ2-7
CDR3aa: CASSFGPSYEQYF

abundance: .
v_gene: TRBV9
j_gene: TRBJ1-1
CDR3aa: CASSVGGGYTEAFF

abundance: .
v_gene: TRBV11-1
j_gene: TRBJ2-2
CDR3aa: CASSLQGARELFF

abundance: .
v_gene: TRBV29-1
j_gene: TRBJ1-2
CDR3aa: CSVAGPVAGDNLAYGYTF

abundance: .
v_gene: TRBV5-4
j_gene: TRBJ2-7
CDR3aa: CASSLFDRSYEQYF

abundance: .
v_gene: TRBV7-2
j_gene: TRBJ2-1
CDR3aa: CASSPGLGGNEQFF

abundance: .
v_gene: TRBV2
j_gene: TRBJ2-7
CDR3aa: CASTRDRGREQYF

abundance: .
v_gene: TRBV7-2
j_gene: TRBJ1-2
CDR3aa: CASSGRVYGYTF

abundance: .
v_gene: TRBV6-5
j_gene: TRBJ1-2
CDR3aa: CASSYGAGPRGYTF

abundance: .
v_gene: TRBV14
j_gene: TRBJ2-2
CDR3aa: CASSPWTGENTGELFF

abundance: .
v_gene: TRBV19
j_gene: TRBJ1-5
CDR3aa: CASSIRLEGNQPQHF

abundance: .
v_gene: TRBV5-1
j_gene: TRBJ1-4
CDR3aa: CASSLGSSAGNEKLFF

abundance: .
v_gene: TRBV10-3
j_gene: TRBJ1-2
CDR3aa: CAISERQLYSYGYTF

abundance: once
v_gene: TRBV28
j_gene: TRBJ2-1
CDR3aa: CASSPGGTPKYNEQFF

abundance: .
v_gene: TRBV28
j_gene: TRBJ2-7
CDR3aa: CASSPPTGTEQYF

abundance: .
v_gene: TRBV4-1
j_gene: TRBJ2-5
CDR3aa: CASSQAGGPETQYF

abundance: .
v_gene: TRBV18
j_gene: TRBJ2-2
CDR3aa: CASSPQLAGAFTGELFF

abundance: .
v_gene: TRBV27
j_gene: TRBJ1-1
CDR3aa: CASRVGVQNTEAFF

abundance: .
v_gene: TRBV11-2
j_gene: TRBJ2-2
CDR3aa: CASSRAVNTGELFF

abundance: .
v_gene: TRBV7-8
j_gene: TRBJ1-1
CDR3aa: CASSLVPQKNTEAFF

abundance: .
v_gene: TRBV4-1
j_gene: TRBJ2-7
CDR3aa: CASSQDPGTGVVQYF

abundance: .
v_gene: TRBV7-2
j_gene: TRBJ2-2
CDR3aa: CASSLVSSAKNTGELFF

abundance: once
v_gene: TRBV28
j_gene: TRBJ2-3
CDR3aa: CASSSRLAGDTDTQYF

abundance: .
v_gene: TRBV5-1
j_gene: TRBJ1-3
CDR3aa: CASSGTGDHGNTIYF

abundance: .
v_gene: TRBV27
j_gene: TRBJ2-1
CDR3aa: CASSYRDTLPLNEQFF

abundance: few
v_gene: TRBV6-1
j_gene: TRBJ2-3
CDR3aa: CASSEETGGTDTQYF

abundance: .
v_gene: TRBV7-2
j_gene: TRBJ2-3
CDR3aa: CASSPRGAGTQYF

abundance: .
v_gene: TRBV9
j_gene: TRBJ2-7
CDR3aa: CASSVVSARGEQYF

abundance: once
v_gene: TRBV9
j_gene: TRBJ2-3
CDR3aa: CASSVQPGVTDTQYF

abundance: .
v_gene: TRBV6-5
j_gene: TRBJ1-1
CDR3aa: CASSYPSDRGYTEAFF

abundance: .
v_gene: TRBV7-9
j_gene: TRBJ2-3
CDR3aa: CAAWEGVVDTQYF

abundance: once
v_gene: TRBV7-2
j_gene: TRBJ1-2
CDR3aa: CASSLATGFGGYTF

abundance: .
v_gene: TRBV20-1
j_gene: TRBJ1-2
CDR3aa: CSARTHYGYTF

abundance: once
v_gene: TRBV5-1
j_gene: TRBJ1-4
CDR3aa: CASSLAVGPNEKLFF

abundance: .
v_gene: TRBV27
j_gene: TRBJ1-5
CDR3aa: CASSPRSGTASNQPQHF

abundance: .
v_gene: TRBV7-9
j_gene: TRBJ2-3
CDR3aa: CASSPAGWRGVTDTQYF

abundance: .
v_gene: TRBV10-3
j_gene: TRBJ1-5
CDR3aa: CAIKDKGDSNQPQHF

abundance: .
v_gene: TRBV18
j_gene: TRBJ2-6
CDR3aa: CASSPPYRVGGPGANVLTF

abundance: .
v_gene: TRBV6-6
j_gene: TRBJ1-2
CDR3aa: CASSYEGTFSGYTF

abundance: .
v_gene: TRBV6-6
j_gene: TRBJ2-7
CDR3aa: CASSGTSGLSYEQYF

abundance: .
v_gene: TRBV5-1
j_gene: TRBJ2-5
CDR3aa: CASSLRGLGVQETQYF

abundance: .
v_gene: TRBV4-1
j_gene: TRBJ1-5
CDR3aa: CASSQERQYSNQPQHF

abundance: once
v_gene: TRBV21-1
j_gene: TRBJ2-5
CDR3aa: CASSIVREPQETQYF

abundance: .
v_gene: TRBV27
j_gene: TRBJ2-1
CDR3aa: CASTLEGPYNEQFF

abundance: .
v_gene: TRBV19
j_gene: TRBJ1-3
CDR3aa: CASSPLDNLNSGNTIYF

abundance: .
v_gene: TRBV19
j_gene: TRBJ2-3
CDR3aa: CASSITITDTQYF

abundance: .
v_gene: TRBV5-1
j_gene: TRBJ1-2
CDR3aa: CASSDGGRSEGGYTF

abundance: .
v_gene: TRBV5-1
j_gene: TRBJ2-1
CDR3aa: CASSPGLAGGRSTYNEQFF

abundance: .
v_gene: TRBV6-5
j_gene: TRBJ1-6
CDR3aa: CASRGTVSNSPLHF

abundance: once
v_gene: TRBV11-2
j_gene: TRBJ1-6
CDR3aa: CASSSRQGDSPLHF

abundance: once
v_gene: TRBV13
j_gene: TRBJ1-2
CDR3aa: CASSSTQGPRNYGYTF

abundance: few
v_gene: TRBV28
j_gene: TRBJ2-6
CDR3aa: CASTPGGVSGANVLTF

abundance: .
v_gene: TRBV20-1
j_gene: TRBJ2-2
CDR3aa: CSAQWGGELFF

abundance: few
v_gene: TRBV10-3
j_gene: TRBJ2-1
CDR3aa: CATGLEFGNEQFF

abundance: .
v_gene: TRBV27
j_gene: TRBJ2-7
CDR3aa: CASSTGTGAYEQYF

abundance: .
v_gene: TRBV9
j_gene: TRBJ2-6
CDR3aa: CASSVATRASGANVLTF

abundance: .
v_gene: TRBV7-8
j_gene: TRBJ2-3
CDR3aa: CASSTRPEPTDTQYF

abundance: few
v_gene: TRBV27
j_gene: TRBJ1-5
CDR3aa: CASSYTKSNQPQHF

abundance: .
v_gene: TRBV19
j_gene: TRBJ1-2
CDR3aa: CASSIPGGYYGYTF

abundance: .
v_gene: TRBV7-9
j_gene: TRBJ2-5
CDR3aa: CASSLVRWKTQYF